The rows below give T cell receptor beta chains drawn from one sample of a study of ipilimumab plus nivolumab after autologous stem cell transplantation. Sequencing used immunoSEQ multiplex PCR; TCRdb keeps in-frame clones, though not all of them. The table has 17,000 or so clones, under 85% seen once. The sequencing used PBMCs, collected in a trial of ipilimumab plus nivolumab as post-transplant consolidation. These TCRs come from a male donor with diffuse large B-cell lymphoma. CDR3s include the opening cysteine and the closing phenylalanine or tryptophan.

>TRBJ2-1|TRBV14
CASSRRTVYNEQFF
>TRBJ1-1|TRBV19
CASSLFTEAFF
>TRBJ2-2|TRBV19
CASSNQQGTGELFF
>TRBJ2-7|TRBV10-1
CASRGMTGPEQYF
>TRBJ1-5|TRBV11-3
CASSPGGSNQPQHF
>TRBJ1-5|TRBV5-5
CASSLGTGNQPQHF
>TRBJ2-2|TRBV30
CAWSVYPGELFF
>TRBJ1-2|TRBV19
CASTIGTGLNYGYTF
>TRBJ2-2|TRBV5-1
CASGSGSGENTGELFF
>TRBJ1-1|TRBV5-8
CASSFRDRGTEAFF
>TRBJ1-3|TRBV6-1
CASSNSGNTIYF
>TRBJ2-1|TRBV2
CASDGNEQFF
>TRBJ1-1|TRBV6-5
CASGRDYMNTEAFF
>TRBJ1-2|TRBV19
CASSIPGTANGYTF
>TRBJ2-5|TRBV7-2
CASSATGPNQETQYF
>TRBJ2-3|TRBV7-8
CASSLGTGGDTQYF
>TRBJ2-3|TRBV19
CASSSGVGYANTQYF
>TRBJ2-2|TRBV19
CASSINVNTGELFF
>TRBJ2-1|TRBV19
CASSIDHRTHYNEQFF
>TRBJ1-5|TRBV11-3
CASSLRGANQPQHF
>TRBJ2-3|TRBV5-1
CASSVPGLAGVRDTQYF
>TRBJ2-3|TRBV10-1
CASSGSPDTQYF